The rows below give T cell receptor beta chains drawn from one sample of a study of immune cell composition in non-small cell lung cancer. The data were produced by immunoSEQ multiplex PCR, yet TCRdb's version contains in-frame clones alone and is incomplete. The sample holds roughly 2,100 clones, 75% seen once. Material: non-adjacent lung tissue. These receptors came from a human donor with non-small cell lung cancer. CDR3s include the opening cysteine and the closing phenylalanine or tryptophan. Each record gives: V gene, D gene, clone size, J gene, CDR3 protein, CDR3 DNA. D genes are given only for firm matches. Rows give clone size only sometimes, using once, few, many, or a class for an expanded clone.

>TRBV5-1|TRBD2|NA|TRBJ2-2
CASSFVAGGATGELFF
TGCGCCAGCAGCTTTGTTGCGGGAGGGGCGACCGGGGAGCTGTTTTTT
>TRBV29-1|TRBD2|NA|TRBJ2-5
CSVEDLLAETQETQYF
TGCAGCGTTGAAGATCTCCTAGCGGAAACACAAGAGACCCAGTACTTC
>TRBV4-2|NA|NA|TRBJ2-3
CASSQDLDYTDTQYF
TGTGCCAGCAGCCAAGATCTCGACTACACAGATACGCAGTATTTT
>TRBV6-5|NA|few|TRBJ2-2
CASSYSSTANTGELFF
TGTGCCAGCAGTTACTCTTCCACGGCGAACACCGGGGAGCTGTTTTTT
>TRBV19|NA|NA|TRBJ2-5
CASSSQRQETQYF
TGTGCCAGTAGTAGCCAGCGGCAAGAGACCCAGTACTTC
>TRBV2|TRBD1|NA|TRBJ1-1
CASSGRQGVALLTEAFF
TGTGCCAGCAGTGGGAGGCAGGGGGTCGCCCTTTTAACTGAAGCTTTCTTT
>TRBV19|TRBD2|few|TRBJ2-5
CASSMYGRAVVGETQYF
TGTGCCAGTAGTATGTACGGGAGGGCCGTAGTAGGCGAGACCCAGTACTTC
>TRBV10-3|TRBD1|NA|TRBJ1-1
CAISERQGGNTEAFF
TGTGCCATCAGTGAGAGACAGGGGGGGAACACTGAAGCTTTCTTT
>TRBV19|NA|NA|TRBJ2-7
CASSIDPESSYEQYF
TGTGCCAGTAGTATAGACCCGGAGAGCTCCTACGAGCAGTACTTC
>TRBV5-1|TRBD2|NA|TRBJ2-1
CASSFGLANEQFF
TGCGCCAGCAGCTTCGGACTAGCCAATGAGCAGTTCTTC
>TRBV6-5|TRBD2|NA|TRBJ2-1
CASSRAGENNEQFF
TGTGCCAGCAGTAGAGCGGGAGAGAACAATGAGCAGTTCTTC
>TRBV18|NA|large|TRBJ1-1
CASSSTGTEAFF
TGTGCCAGCTCATCAACCGGGACAGAAGCTTTCTTT
>TRBV11-3|NA|once|TRBJ2-6
CASSLGAAETGANVLTF
TGTGCCAGCAGCTTAGGGGCTGCAGAGACTGGGGCCAACGTCCTGACTTTC
>TRBV7-9|NA|NA|TRBJ2-3
CASSEQGTQYF
TGTGCCAGCAGCGAACAGGGCACGCAGTATTTT
>TRBV19|NA|once|TRBJ2-1
CASTPQGLSYNEQFF
TGTGCCAGTACACCACAGGGTCTCTCCTACAATGAGCAGTTCTTC
>TRBV14|NA|NA|TRBJ1-2
CASSRSPGPNYGYTF
TGTGCCAGCAGCCGCTCCCCGGGTCCGAACTATGGCTACACCTTC
>TRBV7-9|TRBD1|NA|TRBJ1-1
CASSSQGAAEAFF
TGTGCCAGCAGCTCACAGGGGGCCGCTGAAGCTTTCTTT
>TRBV5-1|TRBD1|NA|TRBJ2-2
CASSEDRVTGELFF
TGCGCCAGCAGCGAGGACAGGGTTACCGGGGAGCTGTTTTTT
>TRBV30|TRBD2|few|TRBJ2-2
CAWSVGLAYGELFF
TGTGCCTGGAGTGTGGGACTAGCTTATGGGGAGCTGTTTTTT
>TRBV28|NA|once|TRBJ2-1
CASAGQIYNEQFF
TGTGCCAGCGCGGGACAGATTTACAATGAGCAGTTCTTC
>TRBV29-1|TRBD2|NA|TRBJ2-1
CSVGGTSGMSVHNEQFF
TGCAGCGTTGGTGGGACTAGCGGGATGTCAGTGCACAATGAGCAGTTCTTC
>TRBV7-9|NA|NA|TRBJ2-1
CASSPRLDSYNEQFF
TGTGCCAGCAGCCCCAGACTAGACTCCTACAATGAGCAGTTCTTC
>TRBV10-2|NA|NA|TRBJ1-5
CASSYRAEVSQPQHF
TGCGCCAGCAGTTACAGGGCTGAGGTGAGTCAGCCCCAGCATTTT
>TRBV7-2|NA|few|TRBJ1-1
CASSPRYTEAFF
TGTGCCAGCAGCCCACGGTACACTGAAGCTTTCTTT
>TRBV6-5|NA|NA|TRBJ2-1
CASSYLGTAGEQFF
TGTGCCAGCAGTTACTTAGGTACCGCAGGGGAGCAGTTCTTC
>TRBV27|TRBD1|few|TRBJ2-1
CASSLWTGGNEQFF
TGTGCCAGCAGTTTGTGGACAGGGGGCAATGAGCAGTTCTTC
>TRBV6-5|TRBD2|NA|TRBJ2-1
CASSYTGAGYNEQFF
TGTGCCAGCAGTTACACGGGAGCGGGATACAATGAGCAGTTCTTC
>TRBV11-3|TRBD1|few|TRBJ2-2
CASSLEAGGAGTGELFF
TGTGCCAGCAGCTTAGAGGCAGGGGGCGCCGGCACCGGGGAGCTGTTTTTT
>TRBV27|NA|NA|TRBJ2-6
CASSPTGSTGANVLTF
TGTGCCAGCAGCCCTACAGGGTCTACTGGGGCCAACGTCCTGACTTTC
>TRBV11-1|TRBD2|once|TRBJ2-7
CASSLPAGVKQYF
TGTGCCAGCAGCTTACCGGCGGGAGTAAAGCAGTACTTC
>TRBV6-5|NA|NA|TRBJ1-2
CASSYQGYYGYTF
TGTGCCAGCAGTTATCAGGGGTACTATGGCTACACCTTC
>TRBV19|NA|NA|TRBJ1-5
CASSIYYIHGGRQPQHF
TGTGCCAGTAGTATATACTACATCCACGGGGGGCGTCAGCCCCAGCATTTT